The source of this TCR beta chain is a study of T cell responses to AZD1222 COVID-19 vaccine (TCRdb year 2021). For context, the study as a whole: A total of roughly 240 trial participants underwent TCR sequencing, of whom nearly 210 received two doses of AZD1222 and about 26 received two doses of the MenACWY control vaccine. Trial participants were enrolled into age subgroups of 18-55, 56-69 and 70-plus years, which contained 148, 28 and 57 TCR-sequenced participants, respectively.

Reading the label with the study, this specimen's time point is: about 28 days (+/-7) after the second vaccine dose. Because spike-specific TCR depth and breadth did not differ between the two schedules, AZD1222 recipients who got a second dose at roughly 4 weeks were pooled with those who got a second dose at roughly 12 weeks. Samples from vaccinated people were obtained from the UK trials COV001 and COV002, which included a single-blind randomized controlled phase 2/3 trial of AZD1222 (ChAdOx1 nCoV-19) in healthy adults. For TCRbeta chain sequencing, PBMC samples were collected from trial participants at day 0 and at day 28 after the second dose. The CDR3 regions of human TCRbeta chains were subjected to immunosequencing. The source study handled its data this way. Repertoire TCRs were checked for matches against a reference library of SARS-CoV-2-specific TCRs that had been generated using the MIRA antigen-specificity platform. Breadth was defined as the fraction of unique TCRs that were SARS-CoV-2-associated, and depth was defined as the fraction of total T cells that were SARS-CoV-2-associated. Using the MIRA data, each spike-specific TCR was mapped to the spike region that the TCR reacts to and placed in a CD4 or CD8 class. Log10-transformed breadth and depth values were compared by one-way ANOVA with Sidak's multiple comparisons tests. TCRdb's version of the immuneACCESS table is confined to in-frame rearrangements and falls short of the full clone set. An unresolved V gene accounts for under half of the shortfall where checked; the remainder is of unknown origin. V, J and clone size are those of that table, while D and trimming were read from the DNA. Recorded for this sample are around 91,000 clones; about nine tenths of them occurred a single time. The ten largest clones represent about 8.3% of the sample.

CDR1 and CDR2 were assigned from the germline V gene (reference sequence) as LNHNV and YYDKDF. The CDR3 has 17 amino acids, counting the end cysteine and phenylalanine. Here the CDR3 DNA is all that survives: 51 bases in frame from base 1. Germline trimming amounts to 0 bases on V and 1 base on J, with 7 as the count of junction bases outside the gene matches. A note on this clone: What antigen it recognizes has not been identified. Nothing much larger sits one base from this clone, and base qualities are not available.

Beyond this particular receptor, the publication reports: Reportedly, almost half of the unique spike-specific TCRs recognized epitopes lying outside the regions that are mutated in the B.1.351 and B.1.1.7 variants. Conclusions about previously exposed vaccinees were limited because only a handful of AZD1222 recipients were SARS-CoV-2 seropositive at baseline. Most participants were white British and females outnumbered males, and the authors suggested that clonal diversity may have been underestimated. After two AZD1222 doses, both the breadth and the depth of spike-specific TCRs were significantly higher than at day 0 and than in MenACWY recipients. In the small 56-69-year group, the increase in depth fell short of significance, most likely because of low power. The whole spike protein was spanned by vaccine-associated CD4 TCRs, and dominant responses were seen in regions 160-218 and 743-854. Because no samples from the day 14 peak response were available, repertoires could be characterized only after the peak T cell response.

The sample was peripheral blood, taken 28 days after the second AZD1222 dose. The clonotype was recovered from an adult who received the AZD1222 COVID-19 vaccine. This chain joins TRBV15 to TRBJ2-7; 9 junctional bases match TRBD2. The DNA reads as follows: TGTGCCACCAGCAGAGAGGCTGGGACTAGCAAATCCTACGAGCAGTACTTC. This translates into CATSREAGTSKSYEQYF.